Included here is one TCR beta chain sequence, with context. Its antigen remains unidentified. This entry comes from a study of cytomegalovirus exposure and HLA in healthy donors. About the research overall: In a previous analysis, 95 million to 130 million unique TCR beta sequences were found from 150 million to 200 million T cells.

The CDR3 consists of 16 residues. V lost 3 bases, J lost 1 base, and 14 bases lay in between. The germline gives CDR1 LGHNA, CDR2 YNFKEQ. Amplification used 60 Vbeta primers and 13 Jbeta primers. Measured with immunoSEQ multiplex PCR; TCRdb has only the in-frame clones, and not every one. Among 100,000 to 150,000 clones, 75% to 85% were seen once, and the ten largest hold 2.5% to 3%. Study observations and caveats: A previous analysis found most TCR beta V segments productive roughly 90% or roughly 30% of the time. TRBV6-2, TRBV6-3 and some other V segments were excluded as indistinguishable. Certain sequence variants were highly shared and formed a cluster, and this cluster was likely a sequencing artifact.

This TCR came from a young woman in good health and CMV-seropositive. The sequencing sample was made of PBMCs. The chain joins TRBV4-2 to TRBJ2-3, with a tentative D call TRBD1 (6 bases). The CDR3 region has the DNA TGTGCCAGCAGCCACCCCCCCGAGGGGGGCACAGATACGCAGTATTTT. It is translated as CASSHPPEGGTDTQYF.